The entry below gives a single T cell receptor (beta chain) sequence along with its context. TCRdb's table, derived via immunoSEQ multiplex PCR, lists solely in-frame clones and lacks some. The data hold under 300,000 clones, with 88% observed a single time. The sample comes from a study of blood T cell repertoires in COVID-19. In the study overall: T cells, B-cell-depleted T cells, or PBMCs supplied cDNA or gDNA.

Cohort allocation depended upon clinical history that participants reported. Recovered status applied to Cohort 3 donors who had two consecutive negative PCRs. It also applied to those with clearance or with symptom resolution. This CDR3 has 12 residues. Trimming took off 3 bases at V and 6 bases at J, with 9 bases between the two ends. Per the germline V gene, CDR1 is SGHNT and CDR2 is YYREEE (reference sequence). The receptor was derived from a woman aged 50 to 65 who had recovered from COVID-19. The source material was PBMCs or T cells enriched from blood (not recorded which). The rearrangement links TRBV5-4 to TRBJ1-2, with D maybe TRBD1 (6 bases). As DNA, the CDR3 is TGTGCCAGCAGCTCCAGGGGAGATGGCTACACCTTC. Protein sequence: CASSSRGDGYTF.